These 2 T cell receptor beta chains came from one sample sequenced in a study of HIV-infected patients and healthy controls (dated 2014 in TCRdb). The library was produced with 5' RACE. The listed sequencing device is Illumina MiSeq. 450 to 500 ng RNA was reverse transcribed with SuperScript III using primers against the alpha and beta constant regions. Separate alpha and beta chain libraries were generated by chain-specific third strand synthesis with multiplexing indices. TCRdb passed the public sequencing reads through fastp at Q25 and MiXCR, retaining productive beta sequences. Here each entry gathers all rows of one CDR3 protein and keeps the most common genes and DNA. The sample includes over 10,000 distinct CDR3 sequences, with approximately 11% observed a single time. The ten largest clones capture roughly 6.3% of the sample. Whole blood was used without fractionating the cells, so the repertoire represented all peripheral T cells without sorting.

Sequencing was done on a sample of blood. The receptors originated from an adult in good health.

By sample fraction, this clonotype is medium-sized. The chain recombines TRBV4-1 with TRBJ1-3; TRBD1 might be the D (6 bases). Trimming took 2 bases from V and 0 from J, leaving 14 bases between them. Germline assignment: CDR1 MGHRA and CDR2 YSYEKL. CDR3 length: 17 amino acids. The CDR3, as DNA: TGCGCCAGCAGCCAATATATTAGGGGGTCCTCTGGAAACACCATATATTTT. This gives the protein CASSQYIRGSSGNTIYF.

In its sample, this clonotype ranks as medium-sized (0.01 to 0.1%). This rearrangement joins TRBV5-6 to TRBJ2-3; 8 bases are shared with TRBD2. J gave up 5 bases and V 1 base, and 9 bases lay outside the gene matches. CDR3 length equals 16 residues. From germline, CDR1 is SGHDT and CDR2 YYEEEE. The CDR3 DNA is TGTGCCAGCAGCTTGACCGGGAGGGCCCTCGGAGATACGCAGTATTTT. This translates into CASSLTGRALGDTQYF.